The 14 T cell receptor beta chains given below trace back to one sample, sequenced in a study of cytomegalovirus exposure and HLA in healthy donors. PCR used 60 Vbeta primers and 13 Jbeta primers. The repertoire was sequenced with immunoSEQ multiplex PCR; TCRdb's copy has only in-frame clones and lacks some. This table has some 100,000 clones, under 80% appearing once. Sequences were obtained from PBMCs. These receptors all come from a woman aged 45-65 years in good health and CMV-seropositive.

V and J are TRBV7-8 and TRBJ2-1, with a possible D match to TRBD2 (7 bases). This CDR3 is 18 amino acids long. V lost 5 bases and J lost 5, with 25 bases in between. Germline V lookup: CDR1 SGHVS, CDR2 FQNEAQ. CDR3 loop: CASSVNIGAGALDNEQFF. CDR3 nucleotide sequence: TGTGCCAGCAGCGTCAATATAGGGGCGGGGGCCCTGGACAATGAGCAGTTCTTC. Filled out from reference TRBV7-8 and TRBJ2-1, the complete variable domain reads GAGVSQSPRYKVAKRGQDVALRCDPISGHVSLFWYQQALGQGPEFLTYFQNEAQLDKSGLPSDRFFAERPEGSVSTLKIQRTQQEDSAVYLCASSVNIGAGALDNEQFFGPGTRLTVL.

V is TRBV4-1 and J is TRBJ1-2; 12 bases match TRBD1. V lost 2 bases, J lost 3 bases, and 7 bases stayed unmatched. The CDR3 totals 17 residues. Germline values: CDR1 MGHRA, CDR2 YSYEKL. CDR3 in DNA: TGCGCCAGCAGCCAAACCCAGGGACAGGGGGCTGACTATGGCTACACCTTC. Translated, it gives CASSQTQGQGADYGYTF.

This rearrangement joins TRBV5-6 to TRBJ2-3; TRBD2 aligns across 10 bases. In germline, CDR1 is SGHDT, CDR2 YYEEEE. The CDR3 is made up of 19 amino acids. Trimming at V came to 0 bases and at J to 3 bases, leaving 13 bases not matched to a gene. The CDR3 nucleotides are TGTGCCAGCAGCTTGGCGGGTAGCGGGGGGATGTTCCGAACAGATACGCAGTATTTT. Its protein product is CASSLAGSGGMFRTDTQYF.

This clone was counted only a few times. The chain links TRBV6-5 to TRBJ1-1, with D tentatively TRBD1 (6 bases). In germline, CDR1 is MNHEY, CDR2 SVGAGI. Trimming stripped 2 bases from V and 7 bases from J, with 11 bases between. The CDR3 runs to 13 residues. The CDR3 bases are TGTGCCAGCAGTTACCTTACAGGGAATGAAGCTTTCTTT. Encoded protein: CASSYLTGNEAFF.

The chain uses TRBV11-2 and TRBJ2-7, with D perhaps TRBD1 (5 bases). The V end lost 1 base, the J end lost 5 bases, and 6 bases lay between the germline ends. Germline CDR1 and CDR2: SGHAT and FQNNGV. The CDR3 contains 12 residues. CDR3 loop: CASSLGGHEQYF. The CDR3 DNA follows: TGTGCCAGCAGCTTAGGGGGCCACGAGCAGTACTTC.

The sample holds a few counts of this clone. This chain joins TRBV30 and TRBJ2-2; 12 bases fit TRBD2. This CDR3 contains 18 residues. Germline V gene data show CDR1 as GTSNPN and CDR2 as SVGIG (reference sequence). V lost 0 bases, J lost 4 bases, and 9 bases stayed unmatched. CDR3 in DNA: TGTGCCTGGAGTGTACAGGCTAGCGGGAGGGCGGGCACCGGGGAGCTGTTTTTT. Translation gives CAWSVQASGRAGTGELFF. Variable domain in full (rest from reference TRBV30 and TRBJ2-2): SQTIHQWPATLVQPVGSPLSLECTVEGTSNPNLYWYRQAAGRGLQLLFYSVGIGQISSEVPQNLSASRPQDRQFILSSKKLLLSDSGFYLCAWSVQASGRAGTGELFFGEGSRLTVL.

This clone was counted once. The V gene is TRBV5-6, the J gene TRBJ2-3, with a tentative D call TRBD1 (5 bases). Germline lookup yields CDR1 SGHDT and CDR2 YYEEEE. V lost 2 bases to trimming and J lost 5 bases, with 15 bases between them. The CDR3 is 15 residues long. CDR3 residues: CASSFPAHQGDTQYF. The CDR3 DNA reads TGTGCCAGCAGCTTTCCAGCGCACCAGGGAGATACGCAGTATTTT.

The rearrangement uses TRBV7-9 and TRBJ2-3; D unresolved. Per the germline V gene, CDR1 is SEHNR and CDR2 is FQNEAQ (reference sequence). The CDR3 extends over 12 amino acids. The V and J ends lost 4 bases and 4 bases respectively, with 6 bases between them. The CDR3 nucleotides are TGTGCCAGCAGCTACTTGGCAGATACGCAGTATTTT. It is translated as CASSYLADTQYF.

V is TRBV19 and J is TRBJ2-3; possibly TRBD2 for D (6 bases). The CDR3 has 16 residues. Germline CDR1 and CDR2: LNHDA and SQIVND (reference sequence). The germline V and J ends were trimmed by 7 bases and 2 bases, with 19 bases remaining between them. The CDR3 reads CASNQRLVRATDTQYF. For the CDR3, the DNA is TGTGCCAGTAACCAAAGACTAGTTAGGGCCACAGATACGCAGTATTTT.

The V call is TRBV30, the J call TRBJ2-1, with 7 bases matching TRBD2. Germline values: CDR1 GTSNPN, CDR2 SVGIG (reference sequence). This CDR3 comprises 18 residues. After removal of 5 bases from V and 2 bases from J, the junction contained 18 bases not matched to a gene. The CDR3 protein is CAWSGVGTGGGTYNEQFF. The CDR3 nucleotides read TGTGCCTGGTCCGGAGTGGGGACGGGCGGGGGAACCTACAATGAGCAGTTCTTC.

This chain joins TRBV7-9 and TRBJ1-5, with D perhaps matching TRBD1 (5 bases). V lost 5 bases and J lost 5, with 10 bases in between. Germline V lookup: CDR1 SEHNR, CDR2 FQNEAQ (reference sequence). This CDR3 spans 13 amino acids. The CDR3 sequence: CASSPDMYQPQHF. CDR3 coding DNA: TGTGCCAGCAGCCCGGACATGTATCAGCCCCAGCATTTT.

V usage is TRBV18 and J usage is TRBJ2-1; 8 bases align to TRBD2. The CDR3 is 15 amino acids. After removal of 6 bases from V and 8 bases from J, the junction contained 12 bases not matched to a gene. Germline lookup yields CDR1 KGHSH and CDR2 LQKENI. The CDR3 loop reads CASSLGGGYQDEQFF. For the CDR3, the DNA is TGTGCCAGCTCCCTGGGCGGGGGGTATCAAGATGAGCAGTTCTTC.

CDR3 DNA: TGCAGCGTTGAGGTTACCAACTCCTACGAGCAGTACTTC. Translating gives CSVEVTNSYEQYF. The chain uses TRBV29-1 and TRBJ2-5; D uncertain. The better agreement between TRBJ2-7 and the DNA end casts doubt on the J call. Germline V CDR1 and CDR2: SQVTM, ANQGSEA. The CDR3 covers 13 residues.

About this clone itself: Additional DNA sequences in this sample encode the identical CDR3. The rearrangement joins TRBV7-2 to TRBJ2-1, with 7 bases identical to TRBD1. There are 15 residues in the CDR3. Trimming took 4 bases from V and 4 from J; bases not matched to a gene: 7. Germline CDR1 SGHTA, CDR2 FQGNSA. The CDR3 sequence is CASSSTSGQYNEQFF. CDR3 nucleotides: TGTGCCAGCAGCTCTACCTCGGGACAGTACAATGAGCAGTTCTTC.